The source of this T cell receptor (beta chain) is a study of control samples from healthy donors and cancer patients (dated by TCRdb to 2018 to 2020). As regards this clone: Its antigen remains unidentified. Base qualities are not provided; no much larger clone lies one nucleotide away.

The library came from the immunoSEQ multiplex PCR assay. As stored in TCRdb, this immuneACCESS dataset retains in-frame rearrangements with V and J assigned. A fraction of the clones does not appear; measured against another copy, unresolved V genes explain less than half of the discrepancy, and the remainder lacks a known reason. This sample lists 90,000 to 150,000 clones; 80% to 90% were detected once. The biggest ten clones account for almost 40% of the sample. At the junction V is shortened by 8 bases and J by 7 bases; bases outside the gene matches: 4. CDR1 and CDR2, per the germline V gene, are MNHEY and SVGAGI. The CDR3 starts with the cysteine, ends with the phenylalanine, and has 13 residues. The sequence is cut down to CDR3 DNA, 39 bases in frame from base 1.

Source material: blood. Recombination linked TRBV6-5 to TRBJ2-1; TRBD1 lines up with 11 middle nucleotides. This sequence originates from a man aged 50 or older in good health. The DNA sequence reads TGTGCCAGCCGGGACAGGGGGAGGAATGAGCAGTTCTTC. It specifies CASRDRGRNEQFF.